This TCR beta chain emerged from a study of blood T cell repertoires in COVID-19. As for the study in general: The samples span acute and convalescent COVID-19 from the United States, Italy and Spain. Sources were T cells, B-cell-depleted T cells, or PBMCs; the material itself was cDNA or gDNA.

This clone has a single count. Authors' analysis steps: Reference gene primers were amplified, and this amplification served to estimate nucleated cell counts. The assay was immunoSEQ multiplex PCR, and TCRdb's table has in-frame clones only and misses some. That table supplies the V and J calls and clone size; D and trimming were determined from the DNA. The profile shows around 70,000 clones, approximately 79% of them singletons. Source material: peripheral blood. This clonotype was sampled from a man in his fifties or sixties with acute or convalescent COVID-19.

The CDR3 DNA is TGTGCCAGCAGCCAAGTTCAGGGGGCATTAGACGAAAAACTGTTTTTT. This gives the protein CASSQVQGALDEKLFF. J is TRBJ1-4 and V is TRBV4-2, with 8 bases fitting TRBD1. Unmatched junction bases numbered 9, after V lost 1 base and J lost 8 bases. Germline CDR1 LGHNA, CDR2 YNFKEQ. The CDR3 is 16 residues long.